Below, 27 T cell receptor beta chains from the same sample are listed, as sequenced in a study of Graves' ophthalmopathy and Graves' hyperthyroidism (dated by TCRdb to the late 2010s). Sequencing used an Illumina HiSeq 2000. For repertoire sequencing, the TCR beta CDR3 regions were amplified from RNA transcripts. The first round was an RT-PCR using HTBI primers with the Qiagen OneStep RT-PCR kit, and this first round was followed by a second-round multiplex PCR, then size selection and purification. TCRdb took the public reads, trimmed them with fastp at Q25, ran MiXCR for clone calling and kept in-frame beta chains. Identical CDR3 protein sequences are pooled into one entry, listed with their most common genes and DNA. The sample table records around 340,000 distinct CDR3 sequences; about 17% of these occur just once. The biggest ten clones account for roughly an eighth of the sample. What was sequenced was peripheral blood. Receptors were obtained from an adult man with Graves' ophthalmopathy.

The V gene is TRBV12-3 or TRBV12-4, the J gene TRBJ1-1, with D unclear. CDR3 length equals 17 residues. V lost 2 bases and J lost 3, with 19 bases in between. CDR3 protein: CASSLRLSLEVYTEAFF. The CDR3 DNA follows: TGTGCCAGCAGTTTACGTTTGTCTTTGGAGGTTTACACTGAAGCTTTCTTT.

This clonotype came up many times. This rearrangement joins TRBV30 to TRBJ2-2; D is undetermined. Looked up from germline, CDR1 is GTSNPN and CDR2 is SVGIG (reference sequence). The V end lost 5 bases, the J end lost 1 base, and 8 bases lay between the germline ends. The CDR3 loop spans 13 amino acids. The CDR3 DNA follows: TGTGCCTGGGCCCTCCAGAACACCGGGGAGCTGTTTTTT. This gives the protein CAWALQNTGELFF.

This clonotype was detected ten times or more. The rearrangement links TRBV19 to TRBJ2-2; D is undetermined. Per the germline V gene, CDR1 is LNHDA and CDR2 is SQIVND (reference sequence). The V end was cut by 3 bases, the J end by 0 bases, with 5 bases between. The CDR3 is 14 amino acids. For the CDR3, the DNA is TGTGCCAGTAGTATGCCAACGAACACCGGGGAGCTGTTTTTT. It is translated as CASSMPTNTGELFF.

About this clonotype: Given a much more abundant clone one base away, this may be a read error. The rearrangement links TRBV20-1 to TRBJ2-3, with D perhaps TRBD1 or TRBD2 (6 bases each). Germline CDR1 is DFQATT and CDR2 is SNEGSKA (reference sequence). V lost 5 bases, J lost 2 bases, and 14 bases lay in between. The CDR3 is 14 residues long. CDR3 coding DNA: TGCAGTGCTTTTGCGGGACACATCACAGATACGCAGTATTTT. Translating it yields CSAFAGHITDTQYF.

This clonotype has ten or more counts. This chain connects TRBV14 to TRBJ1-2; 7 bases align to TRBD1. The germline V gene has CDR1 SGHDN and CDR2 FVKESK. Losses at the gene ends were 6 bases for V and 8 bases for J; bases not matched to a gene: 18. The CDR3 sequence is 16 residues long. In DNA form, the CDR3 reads TGTGCCAGCAGTCTCTTCCGGGACAGTGTCTCGCCGGGCTACACCTTC. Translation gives CASSLFRDSVSPGYTF.

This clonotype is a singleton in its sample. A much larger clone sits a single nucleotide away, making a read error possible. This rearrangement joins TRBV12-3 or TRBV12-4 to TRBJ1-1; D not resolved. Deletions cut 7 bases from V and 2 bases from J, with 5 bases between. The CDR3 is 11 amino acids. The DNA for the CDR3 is TGTGCCAGCATCATAAACACTGAAGCTTTCTTT. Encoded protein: CASIINTEAFF.

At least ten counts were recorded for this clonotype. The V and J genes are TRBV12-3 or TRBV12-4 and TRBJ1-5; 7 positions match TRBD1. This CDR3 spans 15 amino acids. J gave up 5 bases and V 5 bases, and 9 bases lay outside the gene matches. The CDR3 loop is CASSPRQGMHQPQHF. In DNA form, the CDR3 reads TGTGCCAGCAGTCCGCGACAGGGTATGCATCAGCCCCAGCATTTT.

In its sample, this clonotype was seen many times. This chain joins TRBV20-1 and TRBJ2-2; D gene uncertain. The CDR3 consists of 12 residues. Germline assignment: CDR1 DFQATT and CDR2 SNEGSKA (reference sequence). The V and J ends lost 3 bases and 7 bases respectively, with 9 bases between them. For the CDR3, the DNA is TGCAGTGCTAGCAGCGATCACGGGGAGCTGTTTTTT. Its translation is CSASSDHGELFF.

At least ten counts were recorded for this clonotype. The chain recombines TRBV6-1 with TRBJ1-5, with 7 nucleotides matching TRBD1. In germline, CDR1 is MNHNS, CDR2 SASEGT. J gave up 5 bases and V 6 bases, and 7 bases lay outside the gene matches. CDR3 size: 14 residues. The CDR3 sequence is CASSGGQIYQPQHF. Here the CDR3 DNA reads TGTGCCAGCAGCGGGGGACAGATCTATCAGCCCCAGCATTTT.

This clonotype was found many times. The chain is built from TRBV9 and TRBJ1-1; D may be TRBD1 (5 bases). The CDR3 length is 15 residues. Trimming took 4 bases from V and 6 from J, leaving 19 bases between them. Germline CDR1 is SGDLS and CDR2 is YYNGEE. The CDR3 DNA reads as TGTGCCAGCAGCACCCTCGGGGGAACGGACGCTGAAGCTTTCTTT. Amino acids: CASSTLGGTDAEAFF.

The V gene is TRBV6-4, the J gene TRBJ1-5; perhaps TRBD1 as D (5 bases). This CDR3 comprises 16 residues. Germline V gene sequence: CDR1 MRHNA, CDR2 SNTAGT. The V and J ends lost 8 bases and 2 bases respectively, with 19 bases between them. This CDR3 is CASRLPSCRGNQPQHF. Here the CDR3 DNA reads TGTGCCAGCCGCCTTCCCAGTTGCAGGGGCAATCAGCCCCAGCATTTT.

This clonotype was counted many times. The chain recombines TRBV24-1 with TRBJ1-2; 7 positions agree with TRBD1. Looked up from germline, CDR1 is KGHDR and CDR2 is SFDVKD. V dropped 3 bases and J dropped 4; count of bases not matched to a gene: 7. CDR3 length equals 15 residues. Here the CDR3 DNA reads TGTGCCACCAGTGATCCCGCTGAGGGGGCCTATGGCTACACCTTC. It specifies CATSDPAEGAYGYTF.

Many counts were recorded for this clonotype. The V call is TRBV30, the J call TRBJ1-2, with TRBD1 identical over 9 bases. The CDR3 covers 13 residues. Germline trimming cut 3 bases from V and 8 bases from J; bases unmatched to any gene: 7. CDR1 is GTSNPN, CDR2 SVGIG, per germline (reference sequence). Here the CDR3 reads CAWRLGTGRGYTF. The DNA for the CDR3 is TGTGCCTGGAGACTCGGGACAGGGCGAGGCTACACCTTC.

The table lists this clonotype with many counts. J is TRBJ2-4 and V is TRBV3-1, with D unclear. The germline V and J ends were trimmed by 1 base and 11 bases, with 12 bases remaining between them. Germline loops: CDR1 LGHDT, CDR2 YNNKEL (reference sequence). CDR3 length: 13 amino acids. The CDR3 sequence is CASSQGGSFVQYF. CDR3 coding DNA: TGTGCCAGCAGCCAAGGAGGTTCGTTCGTTCAGTACTTC.

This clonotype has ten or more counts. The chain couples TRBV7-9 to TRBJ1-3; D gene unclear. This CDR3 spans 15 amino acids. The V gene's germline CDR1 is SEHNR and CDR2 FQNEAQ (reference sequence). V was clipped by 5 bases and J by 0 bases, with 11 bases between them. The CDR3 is CASSAPLRSGNTIYF. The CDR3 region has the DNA TGTGCCAGCAGCGCACCCCTCCGCTCTGGAAACACCATATATTTT.

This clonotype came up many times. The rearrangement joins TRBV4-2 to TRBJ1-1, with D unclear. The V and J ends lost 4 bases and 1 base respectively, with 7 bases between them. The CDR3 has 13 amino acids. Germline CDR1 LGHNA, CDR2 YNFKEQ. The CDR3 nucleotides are TGTGCCAGCAGCCGGAGTGCGAACACTGAAGCTTTCTTT. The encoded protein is CASSRSANTEAFF.

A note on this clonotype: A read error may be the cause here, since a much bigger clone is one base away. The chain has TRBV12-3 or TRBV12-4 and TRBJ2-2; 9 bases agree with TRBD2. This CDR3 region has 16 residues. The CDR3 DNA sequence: TGTGCCATCAGTTTGACTAGCGGTTGGAACACCGGGGAGCTGTTTTTT. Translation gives CAISLTSGWNTGELFF.

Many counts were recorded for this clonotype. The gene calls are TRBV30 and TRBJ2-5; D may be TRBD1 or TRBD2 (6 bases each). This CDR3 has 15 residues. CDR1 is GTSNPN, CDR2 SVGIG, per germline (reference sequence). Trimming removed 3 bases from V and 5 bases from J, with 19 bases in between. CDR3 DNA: TGTGCCTGGAGGTACAGGGTTCTTGGGAGGGAGACCCAGTACTTC. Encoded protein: CAWRYRVLGRETQYF.

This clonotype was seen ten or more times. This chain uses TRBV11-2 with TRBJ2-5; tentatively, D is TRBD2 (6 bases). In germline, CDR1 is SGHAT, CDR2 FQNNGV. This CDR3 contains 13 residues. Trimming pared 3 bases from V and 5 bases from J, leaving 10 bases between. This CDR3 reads CASSFRAGETQYF. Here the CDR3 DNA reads TGTGCCAGCAGCTTCAGGGCGGGGGAGACCCAGTACTTC. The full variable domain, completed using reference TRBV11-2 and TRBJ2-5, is EAGVAQSPRYKIIEKRQSVAFWCNPISGHATLYWYQQILGQGPKLLIQFQNNGVVDDSQLPKDRFSAERLKGVDSTLKIQPAKLEDSAVYLCASSFRAGETQYFGPGTRLLVL.

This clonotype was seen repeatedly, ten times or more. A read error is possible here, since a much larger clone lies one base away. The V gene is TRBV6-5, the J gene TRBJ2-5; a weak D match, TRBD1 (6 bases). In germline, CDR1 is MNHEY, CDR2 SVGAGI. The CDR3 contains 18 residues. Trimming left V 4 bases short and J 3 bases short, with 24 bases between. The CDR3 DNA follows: TGTGCCAGCAGTTCCCAACCCTACCCAGGGACACCGAAAGAGACCCAGTACTTC. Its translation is CASSSQPYPGTPKETQYF.

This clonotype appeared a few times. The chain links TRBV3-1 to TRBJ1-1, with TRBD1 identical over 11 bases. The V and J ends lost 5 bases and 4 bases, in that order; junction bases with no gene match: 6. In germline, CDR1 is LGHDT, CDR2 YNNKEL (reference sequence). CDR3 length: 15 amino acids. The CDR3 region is CASSTGTGGITEAFF. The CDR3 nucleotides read TGTGCCAGCAGCACCGGGACAGGGGGTATCACTGAAGCTTTCTTT.

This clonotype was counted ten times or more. Here the CDR3 reads CAWSVRWRGSYEQYF. In DNA, the CDR3 is TGTGCCTGGAGTGTACGATGGAGAGGATCCTACGAGCAGTACTTC. The chain uses TRBV30 and TRBJ2-7; the D is unclear. Looked up from germline, CDR1 is GTSNPN and CDR2 is SVGIG (reference sequence). The CDR3 has 15 amino acids. The V and J ends lost 0 bases and 1 base respectively, with 13 bases between them.

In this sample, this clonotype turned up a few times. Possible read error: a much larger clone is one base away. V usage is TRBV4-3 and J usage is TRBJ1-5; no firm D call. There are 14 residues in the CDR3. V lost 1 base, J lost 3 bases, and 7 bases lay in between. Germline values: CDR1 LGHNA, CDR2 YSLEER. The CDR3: CASSQAYINQPQHF. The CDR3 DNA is TGCGCCAGCAGCCAAGCTTATATCAATCAGCCCCAGCATTTT.

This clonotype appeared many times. CDR3: CASSRELTTTQYF. CDR3 in DNA: TGCGCCAGCAGCAGGGAGCTTACAACAACCCAGTACTTC. The rearrangement joins TRBV5-1 to TRBJ2-5; tentatively, D is TRBD2 (5 bases). Trimming cost V 4 bases and J 8 bases, with 15 bases left between them. Germline lookup yields CDR1 SGHRS and CDR2 YFSETQ. The CDR3 totals 13 residues.

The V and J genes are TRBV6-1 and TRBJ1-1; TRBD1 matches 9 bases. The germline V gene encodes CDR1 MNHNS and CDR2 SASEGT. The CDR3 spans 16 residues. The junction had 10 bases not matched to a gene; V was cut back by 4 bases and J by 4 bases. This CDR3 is CASSVGQGIAGTEAFF. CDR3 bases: TGTGCCAGCAGTGTTGGACAGGGGATTGCCGGCACTGAAGCTTTCTTT.

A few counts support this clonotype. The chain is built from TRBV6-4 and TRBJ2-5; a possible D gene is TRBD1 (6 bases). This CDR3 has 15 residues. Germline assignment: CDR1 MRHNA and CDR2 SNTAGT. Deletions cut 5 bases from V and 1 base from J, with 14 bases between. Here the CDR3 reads CASSYGPRGQETQYF. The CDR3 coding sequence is TGTGCCAGCAGTTACGGCCCCAGGGGCCAAGAGACCCAGTACTTC.

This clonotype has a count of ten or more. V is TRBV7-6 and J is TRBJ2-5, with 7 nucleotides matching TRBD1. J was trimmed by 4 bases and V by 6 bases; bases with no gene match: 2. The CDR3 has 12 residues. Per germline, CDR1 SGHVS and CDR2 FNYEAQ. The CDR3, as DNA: TGTGCCAGCAGTTCAGGGGGAGAGACCCAGTACTTC. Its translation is CASSSGGETQYF.